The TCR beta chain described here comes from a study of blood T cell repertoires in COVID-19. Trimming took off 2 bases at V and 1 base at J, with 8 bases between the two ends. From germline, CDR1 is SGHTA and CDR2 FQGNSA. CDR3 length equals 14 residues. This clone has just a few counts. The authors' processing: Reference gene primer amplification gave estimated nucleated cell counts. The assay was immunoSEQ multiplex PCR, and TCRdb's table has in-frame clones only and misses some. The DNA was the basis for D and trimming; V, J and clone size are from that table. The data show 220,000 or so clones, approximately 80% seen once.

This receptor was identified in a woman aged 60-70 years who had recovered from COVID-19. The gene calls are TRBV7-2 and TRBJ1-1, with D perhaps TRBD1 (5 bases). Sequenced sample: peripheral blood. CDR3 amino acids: CASSLQGGNTEAFF. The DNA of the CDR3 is TGTGCCAGCAGCTTACAGGGTGGGAACACTGAAGCTTTCTTT.